This paragraph covers one TCR beta chain sequence. The entry originates in a study of technical replicates of blood from a few donors. From germline, CDR1 is SGHRS and CDR2 YFSETQ. J lost 2 bases, V lost 4 bases, and 12 bases had no gene match. The CDR3 contains 18 residues. Assay used: immunoSEQ multiplex PCR; TCRdb lists only in-frame clones, some missing. The top ten hold over 0.2% of the sample, which has 80,000 to 100,000 clones, about 95% seen once. The sample consisted of T cells isolated from PBMCs. This receptor was obtained from a human donor in good health. This chain joins TRBV5-1 and TRBJ2-7; 13 bases agree with TRBD2. The CDR3 sequence is CASSSGTSGNSGTYEQYF. In DNA form, the CDR3 reads TGCGCCAGCAGCAGCGGGACTAGCGGGAATTCGGGGACCTACGAGCAGTACTTC.